This section outlines one TCR beta chain sequence together with its context. The PCR used 60 Vbeta and 13 Jbeta primers. This table comes from immunoSEQ multiplex PCR, and its TCRdb copy is limited to in-frame clones, with some not included. The data contain approximately 100,000 clones, 60% to 70% of them seen just once; the ten biggest clones take up around 3.9%. The data stem from a study of cytomegalovirus exposure and HLA in healthy donors. The germline V and J ends were trimmed by 3 bases and 0 bases, with 14 bases remaining between them. The length of the CDR3 is 17 residues. The sequence derives from a man in his thirties or forties in good health and CMV-seropositive. The sample comprised PBMCs. The J gene is TRBJ1-4, the V gene TRBV23-1; a weak D match, TRBD1 (5 bases). TRBV23-1 is flagged as an ORF with uncertain function. The DNA for the CDR3 is TGCGCCAGCAGTCAGATGGGGCAGGATTCAACTAATGAAAAACTGTTTTTT. Its protein product is CASSQMGQDSTNEKLFF.